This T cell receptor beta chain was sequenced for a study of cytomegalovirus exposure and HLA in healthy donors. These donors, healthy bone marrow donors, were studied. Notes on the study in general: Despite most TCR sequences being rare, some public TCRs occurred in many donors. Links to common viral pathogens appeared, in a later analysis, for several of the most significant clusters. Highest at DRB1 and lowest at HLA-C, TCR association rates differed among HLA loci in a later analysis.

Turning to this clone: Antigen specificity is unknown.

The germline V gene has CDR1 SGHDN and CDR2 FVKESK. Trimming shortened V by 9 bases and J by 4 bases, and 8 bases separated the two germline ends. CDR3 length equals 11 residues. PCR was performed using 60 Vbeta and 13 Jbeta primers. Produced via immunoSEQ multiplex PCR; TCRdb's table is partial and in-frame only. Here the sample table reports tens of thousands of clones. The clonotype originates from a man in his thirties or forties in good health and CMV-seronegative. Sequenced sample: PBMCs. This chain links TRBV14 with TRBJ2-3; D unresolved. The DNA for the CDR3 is TGTGCCAGAAGCTTCTCAGATACGCAGTATTTT. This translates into CARSFSDTQYF.